This T cell receptor beta chain was captured in a study of Graves' ophthalmopathy and Graves' hyperthyroidism. Other autoimmune disease, uncontrolled infection, pregnancy and lactation led to exclusion. PBMCs had their origin in fresh peripheral blood (roughly 10 ml). Amplifying from RNA transcripts, the study obtained TCR beta CDR3 regions. The authors performed first-round RT-PCR with HTBI primers and then a second-round multiplex PCR. TCRdb re-derived calls from the multiplex PCR reads in MiXCR, one entry per CDR3 protein. The table includes 45,000 to 60,000 distinct CDR3 sequences, roughly 46% detected once. V lost 4 bases, J lost 4 bases, and 7 bases stayed unmatched. CDR1 and CDR2 from the germline V gene are SGHNT and YENEEA. The CDR3 totals 15 residues.

The J gene is TRBJ2-7, the V gene TRBV11-3, with TRBD1 identical over 10 bases. The sequenced sample consisted of peripheral blood. This TCR derives from an adult woman with Graves' ophthalmopathy. The CDR3 coding sequence is TGTGCCAGCAGCTGGTCCGGGACAGGGGCGTACGAGCAGTACTTC. Translated, it gives CASSWSGTGAYEQYF. Supplemented by reference TRBV11-3 and TRBJ2-7, the full variable domain reads EAGVVQSPRYKIIEKKQPVAFWCNPISGHNTLYWYLQNLGQGPELLIRYENEEAVDDSQLPKDRFSAERLKGVDSTLKIQPAELGDSAVYLCASSWSGTGAYEQYFGPGTRLTVT.